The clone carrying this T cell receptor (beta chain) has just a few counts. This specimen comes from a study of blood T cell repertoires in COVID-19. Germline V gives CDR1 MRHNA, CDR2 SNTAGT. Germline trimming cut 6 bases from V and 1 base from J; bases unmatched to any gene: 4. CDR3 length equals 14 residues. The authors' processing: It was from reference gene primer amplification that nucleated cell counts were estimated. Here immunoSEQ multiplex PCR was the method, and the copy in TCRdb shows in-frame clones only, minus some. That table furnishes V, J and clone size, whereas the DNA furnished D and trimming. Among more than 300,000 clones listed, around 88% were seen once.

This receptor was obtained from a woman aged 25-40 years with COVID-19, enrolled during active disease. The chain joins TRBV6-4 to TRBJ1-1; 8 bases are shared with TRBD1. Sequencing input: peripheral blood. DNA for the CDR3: TGTGCCAGCAGGGTACAGGGGGGGAACACTGAAGCTTTCTTT. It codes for CASRVQGGNTEAFF.